The 5 T cell receptor beta chains presented below share a single source sample, sequenced in a study of molecular identifiers for immune sequencing clone quantification. TCRdb redid the calling of the PCR reads with MiXCR, one entry per CDR3 protein. This sample yields about 500,000 distinct CDR3 sequences, of which about a fifth are seen a single time; 0.7% to 1% belongs to the top ten. The sequenced sample was naive CD8+ T cells from blood, with Jurkat cell RNA spiked in. Subset in this sample: FACS-sorted CD8+CD4-CCR7+CD45RA+ naive T cells. The source of these receptors is a human donor in good health. Some libraries in this study had Jurkat cell RNA spiked in.

This clonotype was seen only once. The rearrangement uses TRBV5-4 and TRBJ2-5, with D perhaps matching TRBD2 (5 bases). The CDR3 loop spans 15 amino acids. The ends were cut back, 4 bases at V and 5 bases at J, with 18 bases in the middle. Germline loops: CDR1 SGHNT, CDR2 YYREEE (reference sequence). The CDR3 sequence: CASSGSAAGVETQYF. The DNA of the CDR3 is TGTGCCAGCAGCGGGTCAGCGGCTGGGGTCGAGACCCAGTACTTC.

This clonotype was recorded many times. The chain carries TRBV5-4 and TRBJ2-7; D is perhaps TRBD1 or TRBD2 (5 bases each). V was shortened by 3 bases and J by 2 bases, with 21 bases between the two germline ends. The CDR3 is 17 amino acids. Germline lookup yields CDR1 SGHNT and CDR2 YYREEE (reference sequence). The CDR3, as DNA: TGTGCCAGCAGCTGGGGACCGGGACGGAACTATACCTACGAGCAGTACTTC. Protein: CASSWGPGRNYTYEQYF. Full variable domain (rest looked up from reference TRBV5-4 and TRBJ2-7): ETGVTQSPTHLIKTRGQQVTLRCSSQSGHNTVSWYQQALGQGPQFIFQYYREEENGRGNFPPRFSGLQFPNYSSELNVNALELDDSALYLCASSWGPGRNYTYEQYFGPGTRLTVT.

This clonotype was picked up many times. In nucleotides, the CDR3 is TGTGCCAGTACGGTGAGCGGGGGGCCGATTGGATACGAGCAGTACTTC. This sequence encodes CASTVSGGPIGYEQYF. The chain links TRBV28 to TRBJ2-7, with TRBD2 matching 9 bases. V lost 9 bases, J lost 4 bases, and 16 bases stayed unmatched. Germline V CDR1 and CDR2: MDHEN, SYDVKM. This CDR3 has 16 residues.

This clonotype was observed a few times. The V call is TRBV6-2 or TRBV6-3, the J call TRBJ1-5; D is unclear. Per germline, CDR1 MNHEY and CDR2 SVGEGT. Trimming pared 1 base from V and 3 bases from J, leaving 10 bases between. CDR3 size: 15 residues. The DNA for the CDR3 is TGTGCCAGCAGTTACTTAGGCGGGATCAATCAGCCCCAGCATTTT. Protein: CASSYLGGINQPQHF.

This clonotype appeared many times. The V call is TRBV4-3, the J call TRBJ2-3; D uncertain. Trimming removed 4 bases at V and 6 bases at J, with 11 bases between. Germline CDR1 LGHNA, CDR2 YSLEER. The CDR3 is 13 amino acids. The CDR3 sequence: CASSPGAVDTQYF. For the CDR3, the DNA is TGCGCCAGCAGCCCAGGCGCTGTGGATACGCAGTATTTT.